These 17 T cell receptor beta chains share one sample of origin, sequenced in a study of tumor-infiltrating lymphocytes in primary liver carcinoma (dated by TCRdb to about 2017). The instrument given in TCRdb is Illumina HiSeq 2500. Starting from 500 to 600 ng total RNA, TCRbeta-specific cDNA was produced by reverse transcription with a constant-region primer and ProtoScript II reverse transcriptase. The TCRbeta libraries were prepared through three rounds of nested multiplex PCR following a slightly modified ARM-PCR procedure. Each of the first two PCR rounds ran for approximately 10 cycles using multiplex TRBV1-TRBV30 forward primers together with a Cbeta reverse primer. TCRdb reanalyzed the raw reads on its own, using fastp at Q25 for trimming and MiXCR for clone calling, and kept in-frame beta chains. Every distinct CDR3 protein forms one entry, paired with its most common genes and DNA. This sample is represented by approximately 330,000 distinct CDR3 sequences; 65% of them were singletons. Jointly, the top ten make up about 6% of the sample.

Blood RNA was extracted from unsorted whole blood with TRIzol reagent; germline DNA came from the DNeasy Blood & Tissue kit. Specimen: peripheral blood. The source of these receptors is a man aged 40-50 years with primary liver carcinoma and hepatitis B virus infection.

Concerning this clonotype: Relative to the germline gene, one junction end is altered; a read error may explain this. The J gene is TRBJ2-7, the V gene TRBV11-3; D is perhaps TRBD2 (6 bases). The CDR3 sequence is 13 residues long. Per germline, CDR1 SGHNT and CDR2 YENEEA. The CDR3 sequence: CVSSLGGLGEQYF. The DNA of the CDR3 is TGTGTCAGCAGCTTAGGAGGGTTGGGCGAGCAGTACTTC.

As regards this clonotype: A much larger clonotype is one base distant, so this may be a read error. The V and J genes are TRBV12-3 or TRBV12-4 and TRBJ2-7; D may be TRBD1 (9 bases). The germline V and J ends were trimmed by 11 bases and 10 bases, with 36 bases remaining between them. The CDR3 loop spans 17 amino acids. The CDR3 region has the DNA TGTGCCGGCTACCCCCAGGACAGGGGAAGCGGGAGTCCCGATCAGTACTTC. This translates into CAGYPQDRGSGSPDQYF.

V and J are TRBV12-3 or TRBV12-4 and TRBJ1-1; 7 bases fit TRBD1. CDR3 length: 15 residues. Trimming took 5 bases from V and 8 from J; bases not matched to a gene: 14. The CDR3 protein is CASSLRRQGRTEAFF. The CDR3 DNA follows: TGTGCCAGCAGTCTACGCCGACAGGGAAGGACGGAAGCTTTCTTT.

The chain has TRBV28 and TRBJ1-1; a possible D gene is TRBD1 (5 bases). CDR3 size: 12 residues. Germline V gives CDR1 MDHEN, CDR2 SYDVKM. V gave up 6 bases and J gave up 8 bases, with 13 bases separating them. CDR3 DNA: TGTGCCAGCAGCCCGGGACTGATAGAAGCTTTCTTT. Amino acids: CASSPGLIEAFF.

On this clonotype: This may arise from a read error, as a much more abundant clone is one base away. This chain links TRBV6-6 with TRBJ2-5; tentative D call: TRBD2 (5 bases). From germline, CDR1 is MNHNY and CDR2 SVGAGI (reference sequence). Trimming left V 4 bases short and J 4 bases short, with 13 bases between. The CDR3 loop spans 14 amino acids. CDR3 amino acids: CASSSNGRGETQYF. The DNA for the CDR3 is TGTGCCAGCAGTTCAAATGGGAGAGGAGAGACCCAGTACTTC.

As concerns this clonotype: An end of the junction does not agree with germline; a read error may underlie this. The gene calls are TRBV6-1 and TRBJ2-7; maybe TRBD1 (6 bases). The V gene's germline CDR1 is MNHNS and CDR2 SASEGT. The CDR3 extends over 15 amino acids. CDR3 protein: CVSSEDPGHPYEQYF. The DNA of the CDR3 is TGTGTCAGCAGTGAAGACCCGGGACACCCCTACGAGCAGTACTTC.

A word on this clonotype: With a much larger clone just one base away, this may be a read error. The rearrangement links TRBV12-3 or TRBV12-4 to TRBJ1-1; D is perhaps TRBD1 (6 bases). The CDR3 covers 14 residues. Trimming took off 6 bases at V and 4 bases at J, with 15 bases between the two ends. The CDR3 sequence: CASRPGTWGTEAFF. The CDR3 nucleotides read TGTGCCAGCAGACCAGGGACATGGGGCACTGAAGCTTTCTTT.

Here the CDR3 DNA reads TGTGTCAGTAGTCAATCAGGGGATTCACCCCTCCACTTT. This codes for CVSSQSGDSPLHF. V is TRBV6-6 and J is TRBJ1-6; D is possibly TRBD1 (6 bases). The CDR3 totals 13 residues. Looked up from germline, CDR1 is MNHNY and CDR2 is SVGAGI (reference sequence).

This chain joins TRBV6-1 and TRBJ2-7; TRBD1 might be the D (5 bases). The CDR3 is 13 residues long. V lost 5 bases and J lost 5, with 13 bases in between. Germline loops: CDR1 MNHNS, CDR2 SASEGT. CDR3 in amino acids: CASSKQGSHEQYF. The CDR3 DNA sequence: TGTGCCAGCAGTAAGCAGGGTTCCCACGAGCAGTACTTC.

The table lists this clonotype with a count of one. One junction end disagrees with the germline gene, perhaps due to a read error. The chain combines TRBV10-3 with TRBJ2-1; 13 bases fit TRBD2. CDR3 length equals 18 residues. Germline V lookup: CDR1 ENHRY, CDR2 SYGVKD. The CDR3 region is CAISALAGGTSSYNELFF. The CDR3 DNA reads TGTGCCATCAGTGCACTAGCGGGAGGGACCAGCTCCTACAATGAGCTGTTCTTC.

A remark on this clonotype: Since a much larger clone is just one base distant, this may be a read error. The rearrangement joins TRBV7-9 to TRBJ2-7; TRBD2 aligns across 7 bases. Looked up from germline, CDR1 is SEHNR and CDR2 is FQNEAQ (reference sequence). The CDR3 totals 16 residues. With 6 bases clipped from V and 4 bases from J, the junction kept 15 bases outside the gene matches. CDR3: CASSAGGGDYQYEQYF. The DNA of the CDR3 is TGTGCCAGCAGTGCCGGGGGAGGGGATTATCAGTACGAGCAGTACTTC.

Regarding this clonotype: This may stem from a read error, because a much larger clone lies one nucleotide away. The chain links TRBV28 to TRBJ1-6, with D uncertain. This CDR3 spans 13 amino acids. The ends were cut back, 6 bases at V and 7 bases at J, with 10 bases in the middle. Germline V gives CDR1 MDHEN, CDR2 SYDVKM. The CDR3 region is CASSNGANSPLHF. The CDR3 bases are TGTGCCAGCAGCAACGGAGCGAATTCACCCCTCCACTTT.

This clonotype was counted at least ten times. This rearrangement joins TRBV6-5 to TRBJ2-7, with D perhaps TRBD1 (5 bases). CDR1 is MNHEY and CDR2 is SVGAGI in the germline V gene. The length of the CDR3 is 14 residues. Trimming stripped 1 base from V and 5 bases from J, with 12 bases between. Here the CDR3 reads CASSYYRSNHEQYF. As DNA, the CDR3 is TGTGCCAGCAGTTACTACAGGTCCAACCACGAGCAGTACTTC.

Notes on this clonotype: A much larger clone is a single base away; this may be a read error. The chain carries TRBV29-1 and TRBJ2-2; possible D gene TRBD2, 5 bases. The CDR3 covers 16 residues. Germline lookup yields CDR1 SQVTM and CDR2 ANQGSEA. The CDR3 protein is CSVANYRESNTGELLF. CDR3 coding DNA: TGCAGCGTAGCGAATTACCGCGAATCGAACACCGGGGAGCTGTTATTT.

The V call is TRBV6-1, the J call TRBJ2-7, with 8 bases matching TRBD1. J was trimmed by 3 bases and V by 4 bases; bases with no gene match: 8. Per the germline V gene, CDR1 is MNHNS and CDR2 is SASEGT. This CDR3 comprises 15 residues. The CDR3 loop reads CASSAAWTGFYEQYF. DNA of the CDR3: TGTGCCAGCAGTGCAGCCTGGACAGGGTTCTACGAGCAGTACTTC.

This clonotype was seen more than once but under ten times. V and J are TRBV5-1 and TRBJ1-1; no reliable D call. Germline-derived CDR1 and CDR2 are SGHRS and YFSETQ. The CDR3 loop spans 11 amino acids. V was pared by 8 bases and J by 6 bases, with 11 bases between. CDR3 sequence: CASMLLSEAFF. DNA of the CDR3: TGCGCCAGTATGCTTCTCTCTGAAGCTTTCTTT.

This clonotype was recorded a few times. The V and J genes are TRBV30 and TRBJ2-5, with D maybe TRBD1 (6 bases). Between the trimmed V and J ends, which lost 1 base and 5 bases, there was a span of 8 bases. The CDR3 spans 12 residues. Germline values: CDR1 GTSNPN, CDR2 SVGIG (reference sequence). As DNA, the CDR3 is TGTGCCTGGAGTGACAGGGATGAGACCCAGTACTTC. Amino acids: CAWSDRDETQYF.